The clone carrying this T cell receptor (beta chain) was observed once. Its matching antigen is unknown. J lost 7 bases, V lost 6 bases, and 7 bases had no gene match. Germline assignment: CDR1 MNHEY and CDR2 SVGAGI. The CDR3 is made up of 14 amino acids. This sample was included in a study of cytomegalovirus exposure and HLA in healthy donors. Vbeta (60) and Jbeta (13) primers were used in the PCR. The data were produced by immunoSEQ multiplex PCR, yet TCRdb's version contains in-frame clones alone and is incomplete. The sample lists 130,000 to 150,000 clones; about 82% were seen once. General study results and limits: An assumption of roughly uniform sequencing depth across donors underlay the presence/absence analyses.

The rearrangement joins TRBV6-5 to TRBJ1-2; 11 nucleotides align to TRBD1. The receptor was isolated from a man in his thirties or forties in good health and CMV-seronegative. Sequenced sample: PBMCs. The CDR3 nucleotides are TGTGCCAGCAGACCCGGGACAGGGGGATCTGGCTACACCTTC. As protein: CASRPGTGGSGYTF.